Sequencing of this TCR beta chain was carried out in a study of T cell repertoires in cytomegalovirus infection. Study context: Both CMV infection and a matching HLA type were indicated by public TCR beta signatures. Overall study results and limits: Adding up the frequency of public TCR beta families identified people who carried CMV plus the relevant HLA. The ex vivo response was dominated by HLA-C-restricted CMV-specific TCR beta clonotypes.

MiXCR, run by TCRdb on the reads, gives a single entry per CDR3 protein. The data hold roughly 200,000 distinct CDR3 sequences, with roughly a sixth observed a single time. The CDR3 spans 14 residues. Trimming took 2 bases from V and 5 from J, leaving 13 bases between them. Germline CDR1 is MGHRA and CDR2 is YSYEKL. This clonotype was recorded many times. Its antigen is unknown. The specimen was CD8+ T cells from PBMCs. This clonotype originated in a human donor in good health (CMV status not recorded). Some clones in this sample may be carry-over from other donors' samples. The V and J genes are TRBV4-1 and TRBJ2-7; D perhaps matches TRBD1 (6 bases). This CDR3 is CASSQSSGVDEQYF. The CDR3, as DNA: TGCGCCAGCAGCCAATCCTCAGGGGTGGACGAGCAGTACTTC.